This T cell receptor beta chain is drawn from a study of control samples from healthy donors and cancer patients. Generated by immunoSEQ multiplex PCR, the TCRdb table keeps only in-frame clones and is missing some. This sample has approximately 90,000 clones, with 70% to 85% found just once. V was trimmed by 5 bases and J by 7 bases, leaving 12 bases between them. From germline, CDR1 is SGHAT and CDR2 FQNNGV. The CDR3 length is 13 residues. Sequencing was carried out using PBMCs. This clonotype was obtained from a man aged 70 or older with lung cancer. V is TRBV11-2 and J is TRBJ1-5; D gene unclear. Here the CDR3 DNA reads TGTGCCAGCAGCGCGGACCGCCGGCAGCCCCAGCATTTT. Translated, it gives CASSADRRQPQHF.